This T cell receptor (beta chain) was sequenced during a study of identical twins. Study results and caveats: Memory repertoires showed no such pattern, whereas abundant cord blood beta clonotypes carried fewer insertions. Partly confounded zero-insertion analyses could result from invariant MAIT and iNKT cells.

Germline CDR1 LGHDT, CDR2 YNNKEL (reference sequence). V gave up 1 base and J gave up 8 bases; unmatched junction bases: 9. This CDR3 has 17 residues. With respect to this clonotype: As yet, its antigen is unknown.

Unique molecular identifiers were present on the cDNA, and a universal primer site came from template switching. From the 5' RACE reads, TCRdb called clonotypes with MiXCR, one entry per CDR3 protein. Seen here are 1.5 million to 2 million distinct CDR3 sequences, under 35% observed once, and the top ten hold around 0.3%. This rearrangement joins TRBV3-1 to TRBJ1-4; 11 nucleotides line up with TRBD1. Sample: cord blood. The clonotype originates from a newborn girl in good health. The CDR3 region is CASSQAAWTGGREKLFF. The CDR3 DNA sequence: TGTGCCAGCAGCCAAGCCGCTTGGACAGGGGGCCGCGAAAAACTGTTTTTT.